This T cell receptor (beta chain) was captured in a study of T-cell reconstitution after alpha-beta-depleted transplantation in children. Study results and limitations: Several patients had high TCRbeta diversity at day 60; it came from surviving recipient T cells and thymic progenitors. Approximately two months post-transplant, alpha-beta T cells reportedly originated from several hundred expanded graft clones. By one year post-transplant, T-cell counts and diversity largely arose from T cells that were newly produced.

This sample's TCRbeta library carried unique molecular identifier barcodes. TCRdb itself ran the PCR reads through MiXCR, one entry per CDR3 protein. Found here are 250,000 to 400,000 distinct CDR3 sequences, approximately 23% of them singletons; the top ten hold approximately 9.9%. Germline V CDR1 and CDR2: SGHVS, FNYEAQ. The CDR3 has 15 amino acids. The germline V and J ends were trimmed by 4 bases and 7 bases, with 17 bases remaining between them. With regard to this clonotype: The antigen is undetermined.

This chain uses TRBV7-6 with TRBJ2-1; D is tentatively TRBD1 or TRBD2 (5 bases each). The material sequenced was PBMCs, mostly from graft donor cells, taken 180 days after TCRalphabeta/CD19-depleted stem cell transplant. This clonotype was sampled from a male patient younger than 18 who had a stem cell transplant for acute lymphoblastic leukemia, so the T cells may come from the graft donor. The CDR3: CASSSLRDHPNEQFF. CDR3 DNA: TGTGCCAGCAGCTCGCTCCGGGACCACCCTAATGAGCAGTTCTTC.